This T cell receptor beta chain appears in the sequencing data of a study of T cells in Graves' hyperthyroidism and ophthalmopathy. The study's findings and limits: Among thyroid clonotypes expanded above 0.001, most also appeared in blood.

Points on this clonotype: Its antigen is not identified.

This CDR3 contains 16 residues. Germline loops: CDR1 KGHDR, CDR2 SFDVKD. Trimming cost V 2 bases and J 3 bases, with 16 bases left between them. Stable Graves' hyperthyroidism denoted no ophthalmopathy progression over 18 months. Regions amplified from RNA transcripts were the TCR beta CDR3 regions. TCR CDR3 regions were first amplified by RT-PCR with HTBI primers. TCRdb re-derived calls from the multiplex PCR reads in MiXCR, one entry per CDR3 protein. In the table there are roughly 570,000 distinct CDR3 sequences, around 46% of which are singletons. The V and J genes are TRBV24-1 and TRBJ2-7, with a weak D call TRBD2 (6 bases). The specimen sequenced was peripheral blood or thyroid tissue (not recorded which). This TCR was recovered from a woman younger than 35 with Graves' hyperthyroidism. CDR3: CATSDSSGGTIYEQYF. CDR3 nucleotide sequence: TGTGCCACCAGTGATTCCTCCGGCGGGACCATCTACGAGCAGTACTTC.